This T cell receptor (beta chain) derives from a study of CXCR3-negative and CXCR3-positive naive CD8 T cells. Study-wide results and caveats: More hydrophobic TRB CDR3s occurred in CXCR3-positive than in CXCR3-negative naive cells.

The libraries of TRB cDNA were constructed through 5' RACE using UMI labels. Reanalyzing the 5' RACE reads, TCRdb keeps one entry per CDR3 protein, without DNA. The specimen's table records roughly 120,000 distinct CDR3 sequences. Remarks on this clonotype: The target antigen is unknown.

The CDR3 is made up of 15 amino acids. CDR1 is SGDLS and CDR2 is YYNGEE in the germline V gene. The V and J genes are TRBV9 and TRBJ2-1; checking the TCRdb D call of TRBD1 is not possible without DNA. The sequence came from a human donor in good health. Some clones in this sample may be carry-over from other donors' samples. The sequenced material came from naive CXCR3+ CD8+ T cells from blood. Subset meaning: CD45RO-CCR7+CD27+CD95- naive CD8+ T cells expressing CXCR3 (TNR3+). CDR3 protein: CASSPGGGLGNEQFF.